These 28 T cell receptor beta chains were all obtained from the same sample, sequenced in a study of identical twins. MiXCR, run by TCRdb on the 5' RACE reads, gives a single entry per CDR3 protein. Of 500,000 to 600,000 distinct CDR3 sequences in the sample, 22% were seen once. This sample also belongs to another study, concerning T cells expressing NK-cell markers.

The sample was CD4+ T cells sorted from blood. These receptors originate from a woman younger than 30 in good health.

This clonotype was found a few times. The rearrangement uses TRBV29-1 and TRBJ1-2; a possible D gene is TRBD1 (5 bases). Deletions cut 7 bases from V and 8 bases from J, with 14 bases between. This CDR3 has 11 residues. The germline gives CDR1 SQVTM, CDR2 ANQGSEA. The CDR3 loop reads CSAGAGGGYTF. DNA of the CDR3: TGCAGCGCTGGGGCGGGTGGCGGCTACACCTTC. Full variable domain (missing parts from reference TRBV29-1 and TRBJ1-2): SAVISQKPSRDICQRGTSLTIQCQVDSQVTMMFWYRQQPGQSLTLIATANQGSEATYESGFVIDKFPISRPNLTFSTLTVSNMSPEDSSIYLCSAGAGGGYTFGSGTRLTVV.

This sequence joins TRBV29-1 and TRBJ1-1; D perhaps matches TRBD1 (5 bases). This CDR3 has 13 amino acids. V was trimmed by 2 bases and J by 3 bases, leaving 10 bases between them. The germline V gene encodes CDR1 SQVTM and CDR2 ANQGSEA. CDR3 in DNA: TGCAGCGTTGAAAAGGGACGAGACACTGAAGCTTTCTTT. Translated: CSVEKGRDTEAFF.

This clonotype was recorded once. The rearrangement uses TRBV3-1 and TRBJ2-5; 8 positions match TRBD2. CDR3 length equals 21 residues. The germline V gene encodes CDR1 LGHDT and CDR2 YNNKEL (reference sequence). With 5 bases clipped from V and 3 bases from J, the junction kept 26 bases outside the gene matches. CDR3 sequence (DNA): TGTGCCAGCAGCTCCCCAAGGGAGGGAAGAGGAAATAGCGGGGAAAAAGAGACCCAGTACTTC. Its translation: CASSSPREGRGNSGEKETQYF.

This clonotype was recorded at least ten times. The chain combines TRBV30 with TRBJ2-7, with 12 bases aligning to TRBD2. Unmatched junction bases numbered 1, after V lost 0 bases and J lost 4 bases. This CDR3 contains 14 residues. Per the germline V gene, CDR1 is GTSNPN and CDR2 is SVGIG (reference sequence). The CDR3 sequence: CAWSVGLAGYEQYF. The CDR3 region has the DNA TGTGCCTGGAGTGTTGGACTAGCGGGATACGAGCAGTACTTC. The full variable domain, with the rest looked up from reference TRBV30 and TRBJ2-7, is SQTIHQWPATLVQPVGSPLSLECTVEGTSNPNLYWYRQAAGRGLQLLFYSVGIGQISSEVPQNLSASRPQDRQFILSSKKLLLSDSGFYLCAWSVGLAGYEQYFGPGTRLTVT.

The chain links TRBV15 to TRBJ2-1, with D perhaps given as TRBD1 or TRBD2 (6 bases each). The germline V gene has CDR1 LNHNV and CDR2 YYDKDF (reference sequence). The CDR3 is 16 residues long. V lost 0 bases, J lost 6 bases, and 15 bases lay in between. The CDR3 loop reads CATSRDGGRGSNEQFF. CDR3 bases: TGTGCCACCAGCAGAGATGGGGGGCGCGGGTCCAATGAGCAGTTCTTC.

This clonotype was detected a few times. The chain combines TRBV14 with TRBJ2-5, with a possible D match to TRBD1 (6 bases). V lost 4 bases to trimming and J lost 2 bases, with 14 bases between them. The CDR3 runs to 15 residues. Germline V gene sequence: CDR1 SGHDN, CDR2 FVKESK. The CDR3 coding sequence is TGTGCCAGCAGCCCGTTAAGGACAGCTCAAGAGACCCAGTACTTC. It is translated as CASSPLRTAQETQYF.

V gene TRBV9 combines with J gene TRBJ1-6, with D perhaps TRBD1 (6 bases). The germline V and J ends were trimmed by 2 bases and 6 bases, with 12 bases remaining between them. CDR1 and CDR2 from the germline V gene are SGDLS and YYNGEE. There are 15 residues in the CDR3. DNA for the CDR3: TGTGCCAGCAGCGTCGCGGGACAAGCTAATTCACCCCTCCACTTT. This codes for CASSVAGQANSPLHF.

The chain couples TRBV6-1 to TRBJ2-5, with TRBD2 as a possible D gene (5 bases). This CDR3 spans 13 amino acids. Germline assignment: CDR1 MNHNS and CDR2 SASEGT. Trimming removed 7 bases at V and 2 bases at J, with 11 bases between. CDR3 DNA sequence: TGTGCCAGCAAGTCGCGCGGGCAAGAGACCCAGTACTTC. Encoded protein: CASKSRGQETQYF.

This clonotype was seen more than once but under ten times. The chain uses TRBV5-6 and TRBJ2-4; D uncertain. V was trimmed by 1 base and J by 3 bases, leaving 8 bases between them. Germline CDR1 SGHDT, CDR2 YYEEEE. This CDR3 has 14 amino acids. CDR3 loop: CASSLPSFKNIQYF. The CDR3 nucleotides are TGTGCCAGCAGCTTGCCCTCCTTCAAAAACATTCAGTACTTC.

The rearrangement joins TRBV3-1 to TRBJ1-2; no reliable D call. The CDR3 contains 14 residues. Trimming shortened V by 0 bases and J by 7 bases, and 12 bases separated the two germline ends. CDR1 is LGHDT, CDR2 YNNKEL, per germline (reference sequence). The CDR3 region is CASSQDNRDSGYTF. The CDR3 region has the DNA TGTGCCAGCAGCCAAGATAACCGGGATTCTGGCTACACCTTC.

The CDR3 sequence: CASRVSAGGFYEQYF. CDR3 DNA: TGTGCCAGCAGGGTTTCGGCAGGGGGTTTCTACGAGCAGTACTTC. The chain couples TRBV5-5 to TRBJ2-7; 7 nucleotides agree with TRBD1. The CDR3 is 15 amino acids. Germline loops: CDR1 SGHKS, CDR2 YYEKEE (reference sequence). Trimming at V came to 5 bases and at J to 3 bases, leaving 11 bases not matched to a gene.

The chain employs TRBV5-1 and TRBJ2-1; TRBD2 matches at 10 bases. After removal of 4 bases from V and 2 bases from J, the junction contained 6 bases not matched to a gene. Germline CDR1 SGHRS, CDR2 YFSETQ. The CDR3 sequence is 16 residues long. CDR3 sequence (DNA): TGCGCCAGCAGCCCAAACAGCGGGGGGGCCTACAATGAGCAGTTCTTC. Protein product: CASSPNSGGAYNEQFF.

This clonotype has just a few counts. The rearrangement links TRBV5-1 to TRBJ2-5, with a possible D match to TRBD1 (6 bases). Germline CDR1 is SGHRS and CDR2 is YFSETQ. This CDR3 has 14 residues. Trimming left V 4 bases short and J 4 bases short, with 14 bases between. This CDR3 is CASSVTGNGETQYF. As DNA, the CDR3 is TGCGCCAGCAGCGTCACAGGGAATGGAGAGACCCAGTACTTC. Variable domain in full (rest from reference TRBV5-1 and TRBJ2-5): KAGVTQTPRYLIKTRGQQVTLSCSPISGHRSVSWYQQTPGQGLQFLFEYFSETQRNKGNFPGRFSGRQFSNSRSEMNVSTLELGDSALYLCASSVTGNGETQYFGPGTRLLVL.

This chain links TRBV12-3 or TRBV12-4 with TRBJ1-1, with D maybe TRBD1 (5 bases). The V end was cut by 5 bases, the J end by 9 bases, with 25 bases between. The CDR3 spans 16 residues. In DNA, the CDR3 is TGTGCCAGCAGTCCCCGGACAACTACGAACTGGAGTAAAGCTTTCTTT. Translated, it gives CASSPRTTTNWSKAFF.

This clonotype has only a few counts. The CDR3 coding sequence is TGTGCCAGCAGTTACAGCAGCTCCTACGAGCAGTACTTC. It translates to CASSYSSSYEQYF. The rearrangement links TRBV6-2 or TRBV6-3 to TRBJ2-7; D is ambiguous. V dropped 2 bases and J dropped 0 bases, with 5 bases sitting between them. CDR3 size: 13 residues. From germline, CDR1 is MNHEY and CDR2 SVGEGT.

This clonotype was seen a few times. This chain connects TRBV7-3 to TRBJ1-1; D is perhaps TRBD1 (5 bases). The germline V and J ends were trimmed by 4 bases and 1 base, with 16 bases remaining between them. CDR1 SGHTA and CDR2 FQGTGA come from the germline V gene. The CDR3 covers 16 residues. CDR3 residues: CASSSDRPGRNTEAFF. The CDR3 DNA reads TGTGCCAGCAGCTCCGACCGACCAGGGAGGAACACTGAAGCTTTCTTT.

This clonotype was counted a few times. The chain uses TRBV7-8 and TRBJ2-2; TRBD2 agrees at 14 bases. This CDR3 has 16 residues. Trimming cost V 5 bases and J 7 bases; bases outside gene matches: 6. Germline assignment: CDR1 SGHVS and CDR2 FQNEAQ. Written as DNA, the CDR3 is TGTGCCAGCAGCAGGGGACTAGCGGGAGTTCACGGGGAGCTGTTTTTT. Translated: CASSRGLAGVHGELFF. Full variable domain (rest looked up from reference TRBV7-8 and TRBJ2-2): GAGVSQSPRYKVAKRGQDVALRCDPISGHVSLFWYQQALGQGPEFLTYFQNEAQLDKSGLPSDRFFAERPEGSVSTLKIQRTQQEDSAVYLCASSRGLAGVHGELFFGEGSRLTVL.

This chain connects TRBV3-1 to TRBJ2-7, with 8 bases matching TRBD2. This CDR3 is 14 amino acids long. CDR1 and CDR2 from the germline V gene are LGHDT and YNNKEL (reference sequence). Trimming cost V 3 bases and J 5 bases; bases outside gene matches: 6. Here the CDR3 DNA reads TGTGCCAGCAGCCACCCCCGGGGGGGAGACGAGCAGTACTTC. Protein sequence: CASSHPRGGDEQYF.

As DNA, the CDR3 is TGTGCCAGCAGCTTAGATTCGCTAGCGGGGGTGTCCTACAATGAGCAGTTCTTC. The encoded protein is CASSLDSLAGVSYNEQFF. The chain combines TRBV11-2 with TRBJ2-1; 10 positions agree with TRBD2. The V gene's germline CDR1 is SGHAT and CDR2 FQNNGV. The length of the CDR3 is 18 residues. Trimming took 0 bases from V and 1 from J; bases not matched to a gene: 6.

The V call is TRBV20-1, the J call TRBJ2-7; 8 positions match TRBD2. The germline V gene has CDR1 DFQATT and CDR2 SNEGSKA (reference sequence). The CDR3 is 14 amino acids. After removal of 3 bases from V and 7 bases from J, the junction contained 11 bases not matched to a gene. CDR3 nucleotides: TGCAGTGCTAGCCAGCGGGGGCGTTCAGGAGAGCAGTACTTC. It yields the protein CSASQRGRSGEQYF.

This clonotype was counted once. This rearrangement joins TRBV11-3 to TRBJ2-1, with TRBD2 matching over 8 bases. Trimming at V came to 1 base and at J to 6 bases, leaving 5 bases not matched to a gene. Germline values: CDR1 SGHNT, CDR2 YENEEA. CDR3 size: 15 residues. CDR3 sequence reads: CASSLVGLATNEQFF. CDR3 in DNA: TGTGCCAGCAGCTTAGTAGGACTAGCTACCAATGAGCAGTTCTTC.

This clonotype came up many times. The V gene is TRBV20-1, the J gene TRBJ1-6; perhaps TRBD1 as D (5 bases). The CDR3 spans 13 residues. Germline CDR1 reads DFQATT; CDR2 reads SNEGSKA (reference sequence). With 7 bases removed from V and 5 bases from J, the gap between germline ends came to 12 bases. CDR3 sequence: CSGRGRNNSPLHF. CDR3 sequence (DNA): TGCAGTGGTAGGGGACGTAATAATTCACCCCTCCACTTT.

This sequence joins TRBV4-1 and TRBJ2-7; possibly TRBD1 or TRBD2 for D (6 bases each). The V gene's germline CDR1 is MGHRA and CDR2 YSYEKL. Trimming pared 3 bases from V and 3 bases from J, leaving 12 bases between. The CDR3 contains 14 residues. CDR3 bases: TGCGCCAGCAGCCACCCGGGGGCTCTCTACGAGCAGTACTTC. Amino acids: CASSHPGALYEQYF.

The CDR3 region is CASGSKQELQQYF. CDR3 DNA: TGTGCTAGTGGTTCTAAACAGGAGCTTCAGCAGTACTTC. The rearrangement links TRBV12-5 to TRBJ2-7, with a weak D call TRBD1 (5 bases). Deletions cut 4 bases from V and 8 bases from J, with 15 bases between. Per germline, CDR1 LGHNT and CDR2 FRNRAP. This CDR3 spans 13 amino acids.

This clonotype occurred a few times. V gene TRBV20-1 combines with J gene TRBJ2-5; 11 nucleotides line up with TRBD1. The CDR3 loop spans 14 amino acids. Germline lookup yields CDR1 DFQATT and CDR2 SNEGSKA (reference sequence). With 6 bases clipped from V and 1 base from J, the junction kept 4 bases outside the gene matches. CDR3 coding DNA: TGCAGTGCCTTCGGGACAGGGGGCCAAGAGACCCAGTACTTC. This sequence encodes CSAFGTGGQETQYF.

The rearrangement links TRBV9 to TRBJ1-6, with D possibly TRBD1 on 6 matching bases. Per germline, CDR1 SGDLS and CDR2 YYNGEE. This CDR3 is built from 15 residues. The V end was cut by 2 bases, the J end by 7 bases, with 13 bases between. The CDR3 DNA reads TGTGCCAGCAGCGTTGGGGACACTATGAATTCACCCCTCCACTTT. Residues: CASSVGDTMNSPLHF. The full variable domain, rest sourced from reference TRBV9 and TRBJ1-6, is DSGVTQTPKHLITATGQRVTLRCSPRSGDLSVYWYQQSLDQGLQFLIQYYNGEERAKGNILERFSAQQFPDLHSELNLSSLELGDSALYFCASSVGDTMNSPLHFGNGTRLTVT.

V gene TRBV7-6 combines with J gene TRBJ2-5; D is unresolved. Trimming cost V 6 bases and J 0 bases, with 17 bases left between them. This CDR3 comprises 16 residues. Germline assignment: CDR1 SGHVS and CDR2 FNYEAQ. The CDR3 region is CASSSRKDPYQETQYF. The CDR3 nucleotides read TGTGCCAGCAGTTCCCGGAAGGATCCTTACCAAGAGACCCAGTACTTC.

There are many counts of this clonotype. The chain has TRBV6-5 and TRBJ1-1; TRBD1 agrees at 8 bases. J was trimmed by 6 bases and V by 1 base; bases with no gene match: 7. CDR1 MNHEY and CDR2 SVGAGI come from the germline V gene. The CDR3 length is 15 residues. The CDR3 region has the DNA TGTGCCAGCAGTTACTTAGGACAGGGTTCGGCTGAAGCTTTCTTT. Its translation: CASSYLGQGSAEAFF.